This TCR beta chain was found in a study of blood T cell repertoires in COVID-19. The overall study: Samples came from the United States, Italy and Spain, spanning acute and convalescent COVID-19. PBMCs, B-cell-depleted T cells, or T cells were the source of the cDNA or gDNA that made up the material.

Original analysis: Estimated nucleated cell counts came from reference gene primer amplification. Profiling relied on immunoSEQ multiplex PCR, and the TCRdb table lists in-frame clones only, not all of them. V and J calls and clone size follow that table, whereas D and trimming were derived from the DNA. The sample shows nearly 70,000 clones, 70% to 90% of them seen only once. The CDR3 sequence is 14 residues long. The source material was peripheral blood. The chain couples TRBV21-1 to TRBJ2-7; whether TRBD1, the table's D call, matches the DNA was not checked. TRBV21-1 is classified as a pseudogene. This TCR was sampled from a woman aged 45-60 years with COVID-19, enrolled during active disease. CDR3: CASSMDRVIYEQYF. CDR3 DNA: TGTGCCAGCAGCATGGACAGGGTGATCTACGAGCAGTACTTC.